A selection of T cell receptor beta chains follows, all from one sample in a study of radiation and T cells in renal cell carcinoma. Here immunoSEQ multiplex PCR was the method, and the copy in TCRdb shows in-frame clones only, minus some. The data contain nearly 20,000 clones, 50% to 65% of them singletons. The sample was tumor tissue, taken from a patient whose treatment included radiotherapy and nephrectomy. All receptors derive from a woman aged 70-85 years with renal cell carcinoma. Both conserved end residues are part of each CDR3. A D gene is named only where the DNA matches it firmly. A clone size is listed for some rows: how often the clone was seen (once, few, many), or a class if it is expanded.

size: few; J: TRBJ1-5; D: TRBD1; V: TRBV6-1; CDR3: CASDREEDQPQHF; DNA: TGTGCCAGCGACAGGGAAGAGGATCAGCCCCAGCATTTT
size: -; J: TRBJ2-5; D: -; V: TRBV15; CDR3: CATSRDQEGGETQYF; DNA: TGTGCCACCAGCAGAGATCAGGAGGGAGGAGAGACCCAGTACTTC
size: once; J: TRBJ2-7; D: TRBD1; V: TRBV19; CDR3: CASSTPTGGAYEQYF; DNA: TGTGCCAGTAGCACCCCCACAGGGGGCGCATACGAGCAGTACTTC
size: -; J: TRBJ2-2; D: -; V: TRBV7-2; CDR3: CASSRARGTGELFF; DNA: TGTGCCAGCAGCCGGGCCCGGGGGACCGGGGAGCTGTTTTTT
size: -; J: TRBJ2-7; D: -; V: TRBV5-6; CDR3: CASSLLRGSRSYEQYF; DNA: TGTGCCAGCAGCTTACTGCGGGGATCCCGCTCCTACGAGCAGTACTTC
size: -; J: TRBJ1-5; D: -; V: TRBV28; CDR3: CASRYRVSNQPQHF; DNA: TGTGCCAGCAGGTACAGGGTCAGCAATCAGCCCCAGCATTTT
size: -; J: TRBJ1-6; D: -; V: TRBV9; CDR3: CASSAVGGFGSPLHF; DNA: TGTGCCAGCAGCGCCGTCGGGGGGTTTGGCTCACCCCTCCACTTT
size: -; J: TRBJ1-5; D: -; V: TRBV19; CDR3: CASSIEGPGIRQPQHF; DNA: TGTGCCAGTAGTATAGAGGGTCCAGGGATAAGACAGCCCCAGCATTTT
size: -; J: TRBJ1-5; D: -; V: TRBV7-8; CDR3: CASSPLSRSNQPQHF; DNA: TGTGCCAGCAGCCCTCTCTCCCGGAGCAATCAGCCCCAGCATTTT
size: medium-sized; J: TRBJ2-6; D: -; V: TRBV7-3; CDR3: CASSLSSTGANVLTF; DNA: TGTGCCAGCAGCTTAAGCAGTACTGGGGCCAACGTCCTGACTTTC
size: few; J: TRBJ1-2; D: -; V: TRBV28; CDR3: CASSLFSENYGYTF; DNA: TGTGCCAGCAGTTTATTTAGCGAAAACTATGGCTACACCTTC